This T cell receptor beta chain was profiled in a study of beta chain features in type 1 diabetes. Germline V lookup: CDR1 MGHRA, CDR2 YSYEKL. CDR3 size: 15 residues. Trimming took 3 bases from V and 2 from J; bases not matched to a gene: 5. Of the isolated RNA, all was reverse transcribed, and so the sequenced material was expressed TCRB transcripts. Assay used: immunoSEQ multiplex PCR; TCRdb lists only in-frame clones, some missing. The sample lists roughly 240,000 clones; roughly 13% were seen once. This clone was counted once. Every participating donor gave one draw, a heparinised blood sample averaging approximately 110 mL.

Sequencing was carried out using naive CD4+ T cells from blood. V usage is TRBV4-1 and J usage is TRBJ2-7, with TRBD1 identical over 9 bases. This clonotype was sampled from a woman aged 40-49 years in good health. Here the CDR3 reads CASSHPTGGTYEQYF. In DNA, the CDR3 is TGCGCCAGCAGCCATCCGACAGGGGGAACCTACGAGCAGTACTTC.